Below are 24 T cell receptor beta chains sequenced from a single sample in a study of T cells in Graves' hyperthyroidism and ophthalmopathy. Researchers amplified the TCR beta CDR3 regions from RNA transcripts. A set of HTBI primers served as the primers for a first-round RT-PCR of the TCR CDR3. From the multiplex PCR reads, TCRdb called clonotypes with MiXCR, one entry per CDR3 protein. The data contain a few hundred thousand distinct CDR3 sequences, around 14% of them singletons. The sample taken for sequencing was blood. These TCRs come from a woman younger than 30 with Graves' hyperthyroidism.

In this sample, this clonotype turned up a few times. This rearrangement joins TRBV24-1 to TRBJ2-6, with TRBD1 as a possible D gene (5 bases). From germline, CDR1 is KGHDR and CDR2 SFDVKD. The CDR3 is made up of 16 amino acids. V lost 3 bases and J lost 3, with 11 bases in between. The CDR3 loop is CATSDPDRFGANVLTF. CDR3 sequence (DNA): TGTGCCACCAGTGATCCCGACAGATTTGGGGCCAACGTCCTGACTTTC.

The chain uses TRBV6-7 and TRBJ1-2, with TRBD1 matching over 10 bases. TRBV6-7 is filed as an ORF, its function uncertain. This CDR3 has 16 residues. Trimming cost V 2 bases and J 7 bases; bases outside gene matches: 10. The CDR3 is CASSYPRDRGECGYTF. In DNA, the CDR3 is TGTGCCAGCAGTTACCCCCGGGACAGGGGAGAGTGTGGCTACACCTTC.

This clonotype came up many times. The CDR3 DNA sequence: TGTGCCAGTAATCCACCGGGACAACCCAGCTCTGGGGCCAACGTCCTGACTTTC. It specifies CASNPPGQPSSGANVLTF. The genes are TRBV19 and TRBJ2-6, with D tentatively TRBD1 (6 bases). CDR1 is LNHDA, CDR2 SQIVND, per germline (reference sequence). This CDR3 contains 18 residues. The V gene lost 7 bases and the J gene lost 0 bases, with 19 bases spanning the gap.

The sample holds many counts of this clonotype. The rearrangement joins TRBV14 to TRBJ1-1, with 7 nucleotides matching TRBD1. V dropped 4 bases and J dropped 1; count of bases not matched to a gene: 6. Per the germline V gene, CDR1 is SGHDN and CDR2 is FVKESK. This CDR3 comprises 15 residues. The CDR3 protein is CASSPRQGWNTEAFF. The CDR3 DNA follows: TGTGCCAGCAGCCCTAGACAGGGATGGAACACTGAAGCTTTCTTT.

This rearrangement joins TRBV27 to TRBJ2-1; D may be TRBD1 or TRBD2 (5 bases each). V dropped 11 bases and J dropped 8 bases, with 16 bases sitting between them. Germline V lookup: CDR1 MNHEY, CDR2 SMNVEV (reference sequence). The CDR3 extends over 12 amino acids. Here the CDR3 DNA reads TGTGCCGGGACCGGATTAGCCGATGAGCAGTTCTTC. Encoded protein: CAGTGLADEQFF.

The table lists this clonotype with many counts. J is TRBJ2-2 and V is TRBV6-1; weak D call: TRBD2 (6 bases). This CDR3 is built from 15 residues. Germline V gene data show CDR1 as MNHNS and CDR2 as SASEGT. The V end lost 5 bases, the J end lost 4 bases, and 14 bases lay between the germline ends. CDR3 sequence reads: CASSKERRGTGELFF. In nucleotides, the CDR3 is TGTGCCAGCAGTAAAGAGCGGAGGGGCACCGGGGAGCTGTTTTTT.

The chain has TRBV5-1 and TRBJ1-4; D is unresolved. The CDR3 runs to 13 residues. Germline CDR1 reads SGHRS; CDR2 reads YFSETQ. The V and J ends lost 0 bases and 8 bases respectively, with 8 bases between them. The CDR3 sequence: CASSLGQREKLFF. CDR3 DNA sequence: TGCGCCAGCAGCTTGGGCCAGCGGGAAAAACTGTTTTTT.

This clonotype occurred many times. This chain uses TRBV20-1 with TRBJ2-1, with 9 bases fitting TRBD2. Looked up from germline, CDR1 is DFQATT and CDR2 is SNEGSKA (reference sequence). The trim removed 4 bases at V and 9 bases at J, leaving 13 bases unmatched. The CDR3 runs to 15 residues. The CDR3: CSANSGAGGPGEQFF. The CDR3 DNA is TGCAGTGCTAACTCCGGGGCGGGAGGGCCTGGTGAGCAGTTCTTC.

This clonotype was picked up many times. The genes are TRBV12-3 or TRBV12-4 and TRBJ1-1; tentatively, D is TRBD1 (5 bases). Trimming took 6 bases from V and 1 from J, leaving 18 bases between them. The CDR3 is 16 residues long. DNA for the CDR3: TGTGCCAGCAGCGCCGGACAAGGAAGGGAGAACACTGAAGCTTTCTTT. Amino acid sequence: CASSAGQGRENTEAFF.

This clonotype occurred a few times. The genes are TRBV2 and TRBJ2-1; 13 bases match TRBD2. The CDR3 covers 16 residues. CDR1 SNHLY and CDR2 FYNNEI come from the germline V gene. V was clipped by 9 bases and J by 6 bases; unmatched bases: 11. Here the CDR3 DNA reads TGTGCCAGTCCCCACCTGACTAGCGGGAGGCCCAATGAGCAGTTCTTC. The encoded protein is CASPHLTSGRPNEQFF.

This clonotype appeared a few times. The chain recombines TRBV18 with TRBJ2-1; the D is unclear. The germline V and J ends were trimmed by 2 bases and 6 bases, with 11 bases remaining between them. Germline V gene data show CDR1 as KGHSH and CDR2 as LQKENI. CDR3 size: 14 residues. The CDR3 bases are TGTGCCAGCTCACCAGTGACGGGTAGCAATGAGCAGTTCTTC. Translation gives CASSPVTGSNEQFF.

This clonotype was seen at least ten times. V usage is TRBV11-3 and J usage is TRBJ2-1; no reliable D call. There are 12 residues in the CDR3. The V end was cut by 5 bases, the J end by 8 bases, with 10 bases between. CDR1 is SGHNT and CDR2 is YENEEA in the germline V gene. CDR3 residues: CASSPAWDEQFF. CDR3 coding DNA: TGTGCCAGCAGCCCAGCTTGGGATGAGCAGTTCTTC.

This clonotype has a count of ten or more. V usage is TRBV10-1 and J usage is TRBJ1-1; tentatively, D is TRBD1 (5 bases). This CDR3 has 15 amino acids. Trimming stripped 2 bases from V and 8 bases from J, with 18 bases between. Per the germline V gene, CDR1 is WNHNN and CDR2 is SYGVQD (reference sequence). This CDR3 is CASSEPVPGPWEAFF. For the CDR3, the DNA is TGCGCCAGCAGTGAGCCTGTCCCGGGACCTTGGGAAGCTTTCTTT.

Only a few counts were recorded for this clonotype. V usage is TRBV5-5 and J usage is TRBJ2-6, with D possibly TRBD1 on 5 matching bases. The V gene lost 4 bases and the J gene lost 4 bases, with 15 bases spanning the gap. The CDR3 is made up of 16 amino acids. The germline gives CDR1 SGHKS, CDR2 YYEKEE (reference sequence). The DNA of the CDR3 is TGTGCCAGCAGCCCCAATCTGAAGGGGGGGGCCAACGTCCTGACTTTC. This codes for CASSPNLKGGANVLTF. The whole variable domain, remainder taken from reference TRBV5-5 and TRBJ2-6, is DAGVTQSPTHLIKTRGQQVTLRCSPISGHKSVSWYQQVLGQGPQFIFQYYEKEERGRGNFPDRFSARQFPNYSSELNVNALLLGDSALYLCASSPNLKGGANVLTFGAGSRLTVL.

Ten or more counts support this clonotype. The gene calls are TRBV20-1 and TRBJ2-1; TRBD2 aligns across 10 bases. The CDR3 has 13 amino acids. Looked up from germline, CDR1 is DFQATT and CDR2 is SNEGSKA (reference sequence). V gave up 7 bases and J gave up 5 bases; unmatched junction bases: 5. The CDR3 DNA follows: TGCAGTGTTCTAGCGGGAGAGAACAATGAGCAGTTCTTC. The encoded protein is CSVLAGENNEQFF.

The chain has TRBV3-1 and TRBJ1-6, with D possibly matching TRBD1 (6 bases). Germline V gives CDR1 LGHDT, CDR2 YNNKEL (reference sequence). The CDR3 spans 14 residues. Trimming pared 1 base from V and 6 bases from J, leaving 7 bases between. The CDR3 nucleotides read TGTGCCAGCAGCCAAGCACAGGGTAATTCACCCCTCCACTTT. Its translation: CASSQAQGNSPLHF.

This clonotype was found many times. V is TRBV6-1 and J is TRBJ2-3; D may match TRBD1 or TRBD2 (5 bases each). This CDR3 has 15 residues. Germline lookup yields CDR1 MNHNS and CDR2 SASEGT. Trimming took 5 bases from V and 1 from J, leaving 13 bases between them. This CDR3 is CASSLGPPGTDTQYF. CDR3 in DNA: TGTGCCAGCAGTTTGGGACCTCCGGGCACAGATACGCAGTATTTT.

This clonotype was observed at least ten times. The chain has TRBV20-1 and TRBJ1-2; D perhaps matches TRBD1 (5 bases). The V end was cut by 0 bases, the J end by 8 bases, with 13 bases between. In germline, CDR1 is DFQATT, CDR2 SNEGSKA (reference sequence). The CDR3 has 13 residues. DNA of the CDR3: TGCAGTGCTAGAGATCTCCAGGGTAAAGGCTACACCTTC. Its protein product is CSARDLQGKGYTF.

There are a few counts of this clonotype. The chain joins TRBV7-2 to TRBJ1-2; D may be TRBD1 (6 bases). CDR1 is SGHTA and CDR2 is FQGNSA in the germline V gene. CDR3 length: 14 amino acids. Trimming took off 5 bases at V and 0 bases at J, with 10 bases between the two ends. As DNA, the CDR3 is TGTGCCAGCAGCCCACACAGGGCTAACTATGGCTACACCTTC. The encoded protein is CASSPHRANYGYTF.

This chain links TRBV4-2 with TRBJ2-5, with TRBD2 identical over 14 bases. CDR3 length: 15 amino acids. Losses at the gene ends were 0 bases for V and 13 bases for J; bases not matched to a gene: 7. CDR1 LGHNA and CDR2 YNFKEQ come from the germline V gene. CDR3 nucleotides: TGTGCCAGCAGCCAAGACGGGACTAGCGGGAGTAGGGCGTACTTC. Protein product: CASSQDGTSGSRAYF.

This clonotype was seen at least ten times. This chain uses TRBV2 with TRBJ1-1; 7 bases match TRBD1. J was trimmed by 1 base and V by 2 bases; bases with no gene match: 1. In germline, CDR1 is SNHLY, CDR2 FYNNEI. The CDR3 extends over 14 amino acids. CDR3: CASSERQGNTEAFF. The CDR3 DNA follows: TGTGCCAGCAGTGAAAGACAGGGGAACACTGAAGCTTTCTTT.

This clonotype was counted many times. V and J are TRBV27 and TRBJ1-1; D uncertain. Germline values: CDR1 MNHEY, CDR2 SMNVEV (reference sequence). The CDR3 has 15 amino acids. The ends were cut back, 1 base at V and 3 bases at J, with 12 bases in the middle. The CDR3 region is CASSLYGGSDTEAFF. Written as DNA, the CDR3 is TGTGCCAGCAGTTTATACGGAGGGTCTGACACTGAAGCTTTCTTT.

This clonotype was counted ten times or more. The V and J genes are TRBV20-1 and TRBJ2-3; D remains unclear. Germline V gene data show CDR1 as DFQATT and CDR2 as SNEGSKA (reference sequence). V was cut by 5 bases and J by 1 base, with 7 bases left in between. The length of the CDR3 is 12 residues. CDR3: CSAPIGTDTQYF. The CDR3 nucleotides are TGCAGTGCTCCAATAGGCACAGATACGCAGTATTTT.

This clonotype was counted at least ten times. The chain recombines TRBV2 with TRBJ2-2; D is ambiguous. This CDR3 is 15 amino acids long. Germline lookup yields CDR1 SNHLY and CDR2 FYNNEI. Trimming took off 7 bases at V and 1 base at J, with 13 bases between the two ends. CDR3: CASTPVSGNTGELFF. The CDR3 nucleotides read TGTGCCAGCACCCCGGTCTCCGGGAACACCGGGGAGCTGTTTTTT.